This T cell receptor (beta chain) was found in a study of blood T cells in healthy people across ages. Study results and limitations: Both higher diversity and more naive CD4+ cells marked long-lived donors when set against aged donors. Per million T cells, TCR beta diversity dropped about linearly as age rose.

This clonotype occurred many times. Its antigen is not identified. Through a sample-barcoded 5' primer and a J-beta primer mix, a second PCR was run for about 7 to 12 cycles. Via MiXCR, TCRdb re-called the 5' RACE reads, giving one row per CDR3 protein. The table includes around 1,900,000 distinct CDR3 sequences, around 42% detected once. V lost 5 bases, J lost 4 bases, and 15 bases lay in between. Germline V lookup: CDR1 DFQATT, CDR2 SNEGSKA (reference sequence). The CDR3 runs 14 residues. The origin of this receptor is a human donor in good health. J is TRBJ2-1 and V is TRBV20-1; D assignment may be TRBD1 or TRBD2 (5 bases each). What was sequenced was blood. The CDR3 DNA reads TGCAGTGCTCGTGACAGAGGGTCTTACAATGAGCAGTTCTTC. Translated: CSARDRGSYNEQFF.